The clone carrying this T cell receptor (beta chain) has ten or more counts. The antigen remains undetermined. These data are taken from a study of metastatic and nonmetastatic thyroid tumors. Study details: Repertoire comparison spanned blood and tumor or nodule tissue of malignant and benign thyroid patients.

Study results and limitations: Within blood and tumor, benign nodules reportedly had significantly lower TCR beta diversity than malignant thyroid tumors did.

The length of the CDR3 is 14 residues. The V gene's germline CDR1 is DFQATT and CDR2 SNEGSKA (reference sequence). Trimming left V 0 bases short and J 3 bases short, with 10 bases between. The entire patient cohort was treatment-naive prior to thyroid surgery. As handled by the study authors: It was from CDR3 differences across clinicopathological groups that a distant-metastasis classifier for papillary thyroid cancer was built. TCRdb reprocessed the PCR reads via MiXCR. The V and J calls and clone size come from TCRdb's table, not from the authors' own analysis. Of 25,000 to 30,000 clones listed, about 3.7% were seen once; the top ten hold 3.2%.

The TCR originated in a male donor with papillary thyroid cancer or a benign thyroid nodule (not recorded which). Some clones in this sample may be carry-over from other donors' samples. The V and J genes are TRBV20-1 and TRBJ2-3; D is uncertain. Sequencing was performed on blood. Here the CDR3 DNA reads TGCAGTGCTAGAGATTGGATTCAGACAGATACGCAGTATTTT. Residues: CSARDWIQTDTQYF.